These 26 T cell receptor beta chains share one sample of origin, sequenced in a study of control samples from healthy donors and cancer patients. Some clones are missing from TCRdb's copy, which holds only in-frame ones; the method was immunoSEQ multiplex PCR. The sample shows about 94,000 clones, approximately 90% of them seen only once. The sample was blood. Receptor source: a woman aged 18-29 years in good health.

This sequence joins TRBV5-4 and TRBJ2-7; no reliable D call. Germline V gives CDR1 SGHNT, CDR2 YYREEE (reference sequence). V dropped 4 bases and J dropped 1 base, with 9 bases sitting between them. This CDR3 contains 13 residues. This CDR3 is CASSTQLSYEQYF. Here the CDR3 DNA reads TGTGCCAGCAGCACACAATTATCCTACGAGCAGTACTTC.

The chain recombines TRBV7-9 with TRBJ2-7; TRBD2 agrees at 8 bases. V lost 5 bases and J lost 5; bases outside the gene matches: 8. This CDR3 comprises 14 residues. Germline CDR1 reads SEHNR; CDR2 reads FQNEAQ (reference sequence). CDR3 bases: TGTGCCAGCAGCCACGGGACTAGTAACGACGAGCAGTACTTC. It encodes CASSHGTSNDEQYF. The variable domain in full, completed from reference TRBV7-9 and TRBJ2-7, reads DTGVSQNPRHKITKRGQNVTFRCDPISEHNRLYWYRQTLGQGPEFLTYFQNEAQLEKSRLLSDRFSAERPKGSFSTLEIQRTEQGDSAMYLCASSHGTSNDEQYFGPGTRLTVT.

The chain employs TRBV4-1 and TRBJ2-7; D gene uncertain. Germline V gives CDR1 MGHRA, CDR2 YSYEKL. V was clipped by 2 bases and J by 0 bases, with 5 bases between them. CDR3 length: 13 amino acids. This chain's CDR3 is CASSQYSSYEQYF. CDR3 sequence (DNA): TGCGCCAGCAGCCAATATAGCTCCTACGAGCAGTACTTC.

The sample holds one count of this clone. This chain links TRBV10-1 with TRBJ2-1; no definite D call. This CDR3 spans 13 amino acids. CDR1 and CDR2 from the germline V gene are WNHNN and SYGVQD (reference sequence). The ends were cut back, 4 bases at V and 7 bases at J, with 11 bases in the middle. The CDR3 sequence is CASSVVIGNEQFF. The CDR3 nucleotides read TGCGCCAGCAGTGTAGTGATTGGGAATGAGCAGTTCTTC.

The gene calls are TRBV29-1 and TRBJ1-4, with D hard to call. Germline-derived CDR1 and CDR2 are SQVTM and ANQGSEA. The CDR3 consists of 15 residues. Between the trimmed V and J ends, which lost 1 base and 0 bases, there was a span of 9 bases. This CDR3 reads CSVEAQGPTNEKLFF. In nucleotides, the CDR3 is TGCAGCGTTGAAGCTCAAGGGCCAACTAATGAAAAACTGTTTTTT.

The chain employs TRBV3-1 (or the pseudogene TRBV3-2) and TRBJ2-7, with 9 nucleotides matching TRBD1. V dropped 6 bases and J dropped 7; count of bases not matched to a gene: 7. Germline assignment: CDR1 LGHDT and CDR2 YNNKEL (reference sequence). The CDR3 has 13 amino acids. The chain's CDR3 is CASSQTGTGEQYF. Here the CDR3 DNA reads TGTGCCAGCAGTCAGACCGGGACAGGGGAGCAGTACTTC.

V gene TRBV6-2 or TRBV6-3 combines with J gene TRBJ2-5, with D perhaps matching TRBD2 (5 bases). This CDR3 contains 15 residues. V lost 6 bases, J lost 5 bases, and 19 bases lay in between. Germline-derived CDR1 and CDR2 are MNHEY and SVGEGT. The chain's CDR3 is CASRPLAALRETQYF. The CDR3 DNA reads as TGTGCCAGCAGACCTCTAGCTGCCCTGCGGGAGACCCAGTACTTC.

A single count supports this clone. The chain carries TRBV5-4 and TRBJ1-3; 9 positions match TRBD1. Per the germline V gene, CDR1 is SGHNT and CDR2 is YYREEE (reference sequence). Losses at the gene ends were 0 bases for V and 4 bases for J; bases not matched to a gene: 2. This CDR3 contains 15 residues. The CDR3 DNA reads TGTGCCAGCAGCTTGGACAGGGGGCCAGGAAACACCATATATTTT. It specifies CASSLDRGPGNTIYF.

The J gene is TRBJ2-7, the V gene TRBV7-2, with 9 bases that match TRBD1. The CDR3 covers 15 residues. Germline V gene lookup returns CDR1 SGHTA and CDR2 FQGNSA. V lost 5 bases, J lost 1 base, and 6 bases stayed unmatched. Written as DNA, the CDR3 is TGTGCCAGCAGCCAAGACAGGGGGGCGTCCTACGAGCAGTACTTC. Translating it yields CASSQDRGASYEQYF.

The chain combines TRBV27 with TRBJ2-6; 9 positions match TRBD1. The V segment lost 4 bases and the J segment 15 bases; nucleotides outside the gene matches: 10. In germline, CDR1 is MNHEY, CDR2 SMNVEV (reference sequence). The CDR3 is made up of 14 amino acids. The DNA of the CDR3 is TGTGCCAGCAGTTCACCGGACAGGGGATTCGGCCTGACTTTC. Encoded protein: CASSSPDRGFGLTF. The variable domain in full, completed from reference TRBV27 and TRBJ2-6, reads EAQVTQNPRYLITVTGKKLTVTCSQNMNHEYMSWYRQDPGLGLRQIYYSMNVEVTDKGDVPEGYKVSRKEKRNFPLILESPSPNQTSLYFCASSSPDRGFGLTFGAGSRLTVL.

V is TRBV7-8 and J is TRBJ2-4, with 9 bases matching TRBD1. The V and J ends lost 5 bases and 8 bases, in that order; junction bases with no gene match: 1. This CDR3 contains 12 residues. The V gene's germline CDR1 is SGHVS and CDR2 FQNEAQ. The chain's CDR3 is CASSRDRDIQYF. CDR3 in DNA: TGTGCCAGCAGCCGGGACAGGGACATTCAGTACTTC.

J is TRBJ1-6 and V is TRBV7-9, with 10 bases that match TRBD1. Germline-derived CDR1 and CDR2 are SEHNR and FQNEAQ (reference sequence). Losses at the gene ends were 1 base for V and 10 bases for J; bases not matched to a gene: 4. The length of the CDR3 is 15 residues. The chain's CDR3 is CASSLGQGAGSPLHF. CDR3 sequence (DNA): TGTGCCAGCAGCTTAGGACAGGGGGCAGGATCACCCCTCCACTTT.

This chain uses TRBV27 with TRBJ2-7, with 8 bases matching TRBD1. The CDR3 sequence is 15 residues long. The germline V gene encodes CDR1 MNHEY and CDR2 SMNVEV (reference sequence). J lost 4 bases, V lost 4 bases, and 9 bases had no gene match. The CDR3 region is CASSWTGTGSYEQYF. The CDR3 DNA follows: TGTGCCAGCAGTTGGACCGGGACAGGATCATACGAGCAGTACTTC.

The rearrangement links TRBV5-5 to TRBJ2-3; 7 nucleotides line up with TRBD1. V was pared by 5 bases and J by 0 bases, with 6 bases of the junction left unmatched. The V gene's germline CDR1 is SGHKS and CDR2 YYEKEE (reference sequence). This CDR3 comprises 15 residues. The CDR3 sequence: CASSTGTASTDTQYF. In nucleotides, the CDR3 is TGTGCCAGCAGTACCGGGACAGCTAGCACAGATACGCAGTATTTT. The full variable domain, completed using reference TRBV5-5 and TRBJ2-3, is DAGVTQSPTHLIKTRGQQVTLRCSPISGHKSVSWYQQVLGQGPQFIFQYYEKEERGRGNFPDRFSARQFPNYSSELNVNALLLGDSALYLCASSTGTASTDTQYFGPGTRLTVL.

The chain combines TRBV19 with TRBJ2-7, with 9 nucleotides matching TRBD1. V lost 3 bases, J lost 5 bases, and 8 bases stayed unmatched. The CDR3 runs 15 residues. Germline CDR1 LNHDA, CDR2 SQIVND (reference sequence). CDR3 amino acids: CASSMYRDRADEQYF. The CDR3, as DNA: TGTGCCAGTAGTATGTACCGGGACAGGGCTGACGAGCAGTACTTC.

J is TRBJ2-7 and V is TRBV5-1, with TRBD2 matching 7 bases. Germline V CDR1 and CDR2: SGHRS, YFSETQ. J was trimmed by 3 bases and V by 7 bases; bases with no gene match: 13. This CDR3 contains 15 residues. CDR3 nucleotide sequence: TGCGCCAGCGGGGGGGATCTCGGGGTCAGCTACGAGCAGTACTTC. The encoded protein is CASGGDLGVSYEQYF.

The CDR3 DNA follows: TGCGCCAGCAGCCCTCGCGAAACAGCAAACACCATATATTTT. Residues: CASSPRETANTIYF. The chain uses TRBV4-1 and TRBJ1-3, with unresolved D. The CDR3 is made up of 14 amino acids. Germline V gives CDR1 MGHRA, CDR2 YSYEKL. With 4 bases removed from V and 6 bases from J, the gap between germline ends came to 13 bases.

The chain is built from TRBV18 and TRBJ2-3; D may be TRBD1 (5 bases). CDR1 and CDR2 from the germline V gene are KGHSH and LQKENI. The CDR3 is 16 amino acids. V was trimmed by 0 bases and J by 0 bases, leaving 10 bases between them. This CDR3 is CASSPPRQSSTDTQYF. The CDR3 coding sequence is TGTGCCAGCTCACCACCGCGACAGTCTAGCACAGATACGCAGTATTTT.

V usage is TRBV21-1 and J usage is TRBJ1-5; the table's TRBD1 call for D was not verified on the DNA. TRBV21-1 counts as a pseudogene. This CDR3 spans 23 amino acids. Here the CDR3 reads CASSKAGGQLVQGLTNSNQPQHF. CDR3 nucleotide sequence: TGTGCCAGCAGCAAAGCTGGGGGCCAGCTAGTACAGGGCCTTACGAATAGCAATCAGCCCCAGCATTTT.

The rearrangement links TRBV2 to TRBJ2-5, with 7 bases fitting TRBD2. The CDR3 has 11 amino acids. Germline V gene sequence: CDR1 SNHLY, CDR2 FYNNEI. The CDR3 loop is CAGRREETQYF. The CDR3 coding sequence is TGTGCGGGAAGGCGGGAGGAGACCCAGTACTTC.

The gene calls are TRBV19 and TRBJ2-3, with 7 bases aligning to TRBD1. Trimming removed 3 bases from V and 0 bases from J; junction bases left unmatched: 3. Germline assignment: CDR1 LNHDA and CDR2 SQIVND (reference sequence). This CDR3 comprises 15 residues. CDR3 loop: CASSIRQGSTDTQYF. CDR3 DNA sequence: TGTGCCAGTAGTATCCGACAGGGTAGCACAGATACGCAGTATTTT.

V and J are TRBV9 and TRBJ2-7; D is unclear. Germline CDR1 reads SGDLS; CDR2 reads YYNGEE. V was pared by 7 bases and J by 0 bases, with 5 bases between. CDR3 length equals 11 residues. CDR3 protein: CASSSSYEQYF. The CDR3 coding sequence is TGTGCCAGCTCCTCCTCCTACGAGCAGTACTTC.

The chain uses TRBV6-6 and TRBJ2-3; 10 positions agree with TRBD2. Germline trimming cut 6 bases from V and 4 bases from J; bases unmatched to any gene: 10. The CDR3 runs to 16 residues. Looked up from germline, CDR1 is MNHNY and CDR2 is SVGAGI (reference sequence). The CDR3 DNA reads TGTGCCAGCAGCCCCCGAGCGGGGGGGCACTCAGATACGCAGTATTTT. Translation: CASSPRAGGHSDTQYF.

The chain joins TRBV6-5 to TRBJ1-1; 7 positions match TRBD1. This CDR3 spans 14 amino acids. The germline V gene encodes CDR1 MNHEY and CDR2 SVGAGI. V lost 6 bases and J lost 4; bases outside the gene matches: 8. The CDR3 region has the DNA TGTGCCAGCAGATTTCACCGGGACAGCACTGAAGCTTTCTTT. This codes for CASRFHRDSTEAFF.

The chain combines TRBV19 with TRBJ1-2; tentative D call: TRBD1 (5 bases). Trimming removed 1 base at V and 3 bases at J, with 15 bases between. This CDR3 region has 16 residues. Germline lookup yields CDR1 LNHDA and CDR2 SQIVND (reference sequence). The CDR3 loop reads CASSIVLAGPDYGYTF. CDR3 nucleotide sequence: TGTGCCAGTAGTATAGTCCTCGCAGGGCCGGACTATGGCTACACCTTC.

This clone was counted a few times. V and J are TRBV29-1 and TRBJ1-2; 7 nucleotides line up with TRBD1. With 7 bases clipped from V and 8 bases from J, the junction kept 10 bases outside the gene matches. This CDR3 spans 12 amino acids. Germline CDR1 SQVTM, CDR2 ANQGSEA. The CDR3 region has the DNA TGCAGCGGAAACAGGGGAGATCTAGGCTACACCTTC. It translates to CSGNRGDLGYTF. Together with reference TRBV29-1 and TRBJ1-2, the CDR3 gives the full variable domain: SAVISQKPSRDICQRGTSLTIQCQVDSQVTMMFWYRQQPGQSLTLIATANQGSEATYESGFVIDKFPISRPNLTFSTLTVSNMSPEDSSIYLCSGNRGDLGYTFGSGTRLTVV.